These 20 T cell receptor beta chains share one sample of origin, sequenced in a study of blood T cell repertoires in COVID-19. Assay: immunoSEQ multiplex PCR; the TCRdb copy retains only in-frame clones and omits some. The sample includes some 200,000 clones, about four fifths of them seen just once. Sequencing input: peripheral blood. The source of these receptors is a middle-aged woman with acute or convalescent COVID-19.

The chain is built from TRBV19 and TRBJ2-5, with 7 bases aligning to TRBD2. This CDR3 contains 14 residues. With 6 bases clipped from V and 4 bases from J, the junction kept 8 bases outside the gene matches. The germline gives CDR1 LNHDA, CDR2 SQIVND (reference sequence). CDR3 amino acids: CASSPRPGGETQYF. The CDR3 DNA reads as TGTGCCAGTAGCCCACGACCGGGGGGAGAGACCCAGTACTTC.

This clone was seen a single time. The chain combines TRBV9 with TRBJ2-1; TRBD2 matches 7 bases. Germline V gene data show CDR1 as SGDLS and CDR2 as YYNGEE. Trimming at V came to 0 bases and at J to 7 bases, leaving 16 bases not matched to a gene. This CDR3 contains 18 residues. The CDR3 loop reads CASSVATSAREYRNEQFF. The CDR3 nucleotides are TGTGCCAGCAGCGTAGCCACTAGCGCCCGGGAGTATAGGAATGAGCAGTTCTTC.

The chain is built from TRBV18 and TRBJ2-1; 7 bases line up with TRBD1. V shed 1 base, J shed 9 bases, and the junction held 9 bases outside the gene matches. The CDR3 is made up of 15 amino acids. From germline, CDR1 is KGHSH and CDR2 LQKENI. The CDR3 loop is CASSPRVDRDAEQFF. Here the CDR3 DNA reads TGTGCCAGCTCACCACGAGTCGACAGGGACGCTGAGCAGTTCTTC. The whole variable domain, filled in from reference TRBV18 and TRBJ2-1, reads NAGVMQNPRHLVRRRGQEARLRCSPMKGHSHVYWYRQLPEEGLKFMVYLQKENIIDESGMPKERFSAEFPKEGPSILRIQQVVRGDSAAYFCASSPRVDRDAEQFFGPGTRLTVL.

The chain couples TRBV10-2 to TRBJ1-6, with D possibly TRBD1 on 5 matching bases. Trimming left V 0 bases short and J 9 bases short, with 9 bases between. This CDR3 contains 14 residues. Germline lookup yields CDR1 WSHSY and CDR2 SAAADI. The CDR3: CASSESGGSSPLHF. Written as DNA, the CDR3 is TGCGCCAGCAGTGAGTCCGGGGGAAGTTCACCCCTCCACTTT.

The chain employs TRBV29-1 and TRBJ2-1, with 7 bases fitting TRBD2. Per the germline V gene, CDR1 is SQVTM and CDR2 is ANQGSEA. The CDR3 has 14 residues. V dropped 7 bases and J dropped 8; count of bases not matched to a gene: 14. CDR3 sequence reads: CSGSGASTRDEQFF. CDR3 sequence (DNA): TGCAGCGGAAGCGGGGCGTCGACGCGCGATGAGCAGTTCTTC.

The chain links TRBV6-2 or TRBV6-3 to TRBJ1-2; D gene ambiguous. Deletions cut 6 bases from V and 3 bases from J, with 11 bases between. The V gene's germline CDR1 is MNHEY and CDR2 SVGEGT. The CDR3 totals 13 residues. The CDR3 DNA reads as TGTGCCAGCAGCCCCGGGGAGTACTATGGCTACACCTTC. Protein sequence: CASSPGEYYGYTF.

The V gene is TRBV30, the J gene TRBJ1-4, with D unclear. The CDR3 runs 14 residues. CDR1 is GTSNPN and CDR2 is SVGIG in the germline V gene (reference sequence). The V end was cut by 3 bases, the J end by 11 bases, with 19 bases between. The CDR3 sequence: CAWSEASRVSKLFF. DNA for the CDR3: TGTGCCTGGAGCGAAGCCTCCCGGGTCTCTAAACTGTTTTTT.

The V gene is TRBV6-2 or TRBV6-3, the J gene TRBJ2-3; 11 bases agree with TRBD2. This CDR3 contains 19 residues. The ends lost 0 bases at V and 3 bases at J; junction bases unmatched: 11. The germline gives CDR1 MNHEY, CDR2 SVGEGT. CDR3: CASSYSFTSGRINTDTQYF. CDR3 nucleotides: TGTGCCAGCAGTTACTCCTTTACTAGCGGGAGAATAAATACAGATACGCAGTATTTT.

V usage is TRBV5-1 and J usage is TRBJ2-1, with a weak D call TRBD1 (5 bases). Deletions cut 4 bases from V and 9 bases from J, with 20 bases between. The CDR3 runs 15 residues. CDR1 and CDR2 from the germline V gene are SGHRS and YFSETQ. CDR3 sequence: CASSLTGHVQGEQFF. CDR3 nucleotide sequence: TGCGCCAGCAGCCTTACCGGACACGTCCAAGGTGAGCAGTTCTTC. Full variable domain (outside the CDR3, taken from reference TRBV5-1 and TRBJ2-1): KAGVTQTPRYLIKTRGQQVTLSCSPISGHRSVSWYQQTPGQGLQFLFEYFSETQRNKGNFPGRFSGRQFSNSRSEMNVSTLELGDSALYLCASSLTGHVQGEQFFGPGTRLTVL.

The chain uses TRBV7-9 and TRBJ2-5, with D tentatively TRBD2 (7 bases). The CDR3 runs to 14 residues. V lost 5 bases to trimming and J lost 4 bases, with 14 bases between them. Germline V CDR1 and CDR2: SEHNR, FQNEAQ (reference sequence). For the CDR3, the DNA is TGTGCCAGCAGCCCGAGGGGGGGGCTAGAGACCCAGTACTTC. It is translated as CASSPRGGLETQYF.

The rearrangement joins TRBV20-1 to TRBJ2-5; possibly TRBD1 for D (6 bases). CDR1 and CDR2 (germline): DFQATT, SNEGSKA (reference sequence). The V end lost 7 bases, the J end lost 2 bases, and 8 bases lay between the germline ends. The CDR3 is made up of 11 amino acids. DNA of the CDR3: TGCAGTGGAGGGACACAAGAGACCCAGTACTTC. Translated, it gives CSGGTQETQYF.

The chain couples TRBV10-3 to TRBJ2-1; 9 bases fit TRBD2. The CDR3 has 14 residues. Germline lookup yields CDR1 ENHRY and CDR2 SYGVKD. V was clipped by 8 bases and J by 4 bases; unmatched bases: 6. The CDR3 nucleotides read TGTGCCATCTTGAGCGGGGGGACATACAATGAGCAGTTCTTC. It encodes CAILSGGTYNEQFF.

This sequence joins TRBV19 and TRBJ2-7; TRBD1 matches 7 bases. This CDR3 contains 12 residues. The V segment lost 5 bases and the J segment 6 bases; nucleotides outside the gene matches: 4. Germline V gene sequence: CDR1 LNHDA, CDR2 SQIVND (reference sequence). Here the CDR3 reads CASSPGGVEQYF. The CDR3 nucleotides read TGTGCCAGTAGTCCAGGGGGTGTCGAGCAGTACTTC. The complete variable domain, with remaining parts taken from reference TRBV19 and TRBJ2-7, reads DGGITQSPKYLFRKEGQNVTLSCEQNLNHDAMYWYRQDPGQGLRLIYYSQIVNDFQKGDIAEGYSVSREKKESFPLTVTSAQKNPTAFYLCASSPGGVEQYFGPGTRLTVT.

The J gene is TRBJ2-7, the V gene TRBV7-3; TRBD2 matches at 9 bases. The ends lost 5 bases at V and 5 bases at J; junction bases unmatched: 10. The CDR3 is 15 amino acids. Germline-derived CDR1 and CDR2 are SGHTA and FQGTGA. Written as DNA, the CDR3 is TGTGCCAGCAGCGCCTCCGGACTAGCGACCCACGAGCAGTACTTC. Protein sequence: CASSASGLATHEQYF.

The count of this clone is one. This sequence joins TRBV19 and TRBJ2-7; 10 nucleotides agree with TRBD1. This CDR3 is built from 14 residues. CDR1 is LNHDA, CDR2 SQIVND, per germline (reference sequence). V was clipped by 3 bases and J by 2 bases; unmatched bases: 1. CDR3 loop: CASSIGQGAYEQYF. The CDR3 coding sequence is TGTGCCAGTAGTATCGGACAGGGGGCCTACGAGCAGTACTTC.

V and J are TRBV10-3 and TRBJ1-5; the D gene is possibly TRBD1 (6 bases). V lost 4 bases and J 3 bases, leaving 10 bases between the germline ends. Germline CDR1 reads ENHRY; CDR2 reads SYGVKD. This CDR3 contains 14 residues. In DNA form, the CDR3 reads TGTGCCATCAGTGCAGGGGCAGACAATCAGCCCCAGCATTTT. Protein product: CAISAGADNQPQHF.

The chain carries TRBV7-9 and TRBJ2-3; 7 nucleotides match TRBD2. The junction had 6 bases not matched to a gene; V was cut back by 0 bases and J by 6 bases. This CDR3 region has 15 residues. Germline CDR1 and CDR2: SEHNR and FQNEAQ (reference sequence). CDR3 nucleotides: TGTGCCAGCAGCTTAGCGGGAGGGCCGGGGGATACGCAGTATTTT. Translated, it gives CASSLAGGPGDTQYF.

This chain joins TRBV4-3 and TRBJ2-7, with TRBD2 identical over 9 bases. Germline V gives CDR1 LGHNA, CDR2 YSLEER. J gave up 1 base and V 1 base, and 5 bases lay outside the gene matches. CDR3 length: 16 amino acids. In DNA form, the CDR3 reads TGCGCCAGCAGCCAAGGGAGGCTAGCGGGGTCCTACGAGCAGTACTTC. Encoded protein: CASSQGRLAGSYEQYF.

The J gene is TRBJ2-3, the V gene TRBV19; 11 nucleotides line up with TRBD2. The CDR3 is 16 amino acids. Germline-derived CDR1 and CDR2 are LNHDA and SQIVND (reference sequence). Unmatched junction bases numbered 9, after V lost 5 bases and J lost 5 bases. Written as DNA, the CDR3 is TGTGCCAGTAGTCCACGGCCTAGCGGGGGGAAAGATACGCAGTATTTT. Translation gives CASSPRPSGGKDTQYF.

J is TRBJ2-1 and V is TRBV24-1; the match to TRBD2 covers 8 bases. The CDR3 is made up of 15 amino acids. With V trimmed by 5 bases and J by 5 bases, 7 bases remained unmatched. The germline gives CDR1 KGHDR, CDR2 SFDVKD. The CDR3 DNA reads as TGTGCCACCAGTGGAAACGGGAGGGCCGACAATGAGCAGTTCTTC. It encodes CATSGNGRADNEQFF.